This entry is about one TCR beta chain. The antigen remains undetermined. CDR3 size: 13 residues. Trimming removed 1 base at V and 2 bases at J, with 6 bases between. CDR1 LGHDT and CDR2 YNNKEL come from the germline V gene (reference sequence). The sample originates from a study of T cell responses to AZD1222 COVID-19 vaccine. General study results and limits: Close to half of spike-specific TCRs reportedly recognize unmutated variant regions. Clonal diversity may have been underestimated in mostly white British donors. Repertoire samples came only from after the peak T cell response. A rise in Spike-specific TCR breadth and depth followed two AZD1222 doses.

Data came from immunoSEQ multiplex PCR; TCRdb stores just in-frame clones and leaves some out. This table has 150,000 or so clones, 85% to 90% appearing once. The chain recombines TRBV3-1 (or the pseudogene TRBV3-2) with TRBJ2-7, with D perhaps matching TRBD1 (6 bases). The sequence came from an adult who received the MenACWY meningococcal vaccine as a control. The source was peripheral blood, collected 28 days after the second dose of the MenACWY control vaccine. The CDR3 region is CASSQAGAYEQYF. As DNA, the CDR3 is TGTGCCAGCAGCCAAGCAGGGGCCTACGAGCAGTACTTC.